This T cell receptor beta chain stems from a study of tissue T cells after allogeneic stem cell transplantation. Study-wide results and caveats: Anatomically similar tissues had similar TCR repertoires within each patient.

Only in-frame clones appear in the TCRdb table, and some are missing; sequencing was by immunoSEQ multiplex PCR. In the table there are approximately 6,100 clones, approximately 42% of which are singletons. V trimming: 5 bases; J trimming: 0 bases; junction bases outside the gene matches: 3. Per the germline V gene, CDR1 is KGHPV and CDR2 is FQNQEV (reference sequence). This CDR3 comprises 15 residues. Time point indicated: mouse harvest day 7 after allogeneic transplant. Tail vein injection delivered 10^7 T-cell-depleted bone marrow cells and 10^6 splenic CD5+ T cells. Concerning this clone: The antigen is not known. These gene names are mouse names. The missing CDR3 end, 1 residue past where the read stops, is filled in from the germline J gene.

Material for sequencing was skin. The TCR originated in a female BALB/c mouse given C57BL/6 T cells with graft-versus-host disease after an allogeneic hematopoietic cell transplant. The chain combines TRBV26 with TRBJ2-4; 9 nucleotides align to TRBD2. This CDR3 is CASSLLGGSQNTLYF. The DNA read from the CDR3 is TGTGCCAGCAGTTTACTGGGGGGTAGTCAAAACACCTTGTAC.